There are a few counts of the clone carrying this T cell receptor (beta chain). Its matching antigen is unknown. Use of 60 Vbeta and 13 Jbeta primers characterized the PCR. Measured with immunoSEQ multiplex PCR; TCRdb has only the in-frame clones, and not every one. The table includes about 160,000 clones, roughly 85% detected once. There are 14 residues in the CDR3. V lost 0 bases, J lost 6 bases, and 2 bases stayed unmatched. Germline values: CDR1 SGHRS, CDR2 YFSETQ. The sample originates from a study of cytomegalovirus exposure and HLA in healthy donors. Regarding the study as a whole: More clonal expansion characterized HLA-associated TCR beta chains than equally common others in a later analysis. A later analysis reportedly found that, within productive TCRs, an Asian-associated ancestry cluster had fewer N-insertions than the mean observed across the roughly 700 donors.

This sequence joins TRBV5-1 and TRBJ1-4; 7 positions match TRBD1. The sequence was collected from a woman aged 50 to 60 in good health and CMV-seronegative. Sample: PBMCs. The CDR3, as DNA: TGCGCCAGCAGCTTGGCCGGGACAGATGAAAAACTGTTTTTT. Protein sequence: CASSLAGTDEKLFF.